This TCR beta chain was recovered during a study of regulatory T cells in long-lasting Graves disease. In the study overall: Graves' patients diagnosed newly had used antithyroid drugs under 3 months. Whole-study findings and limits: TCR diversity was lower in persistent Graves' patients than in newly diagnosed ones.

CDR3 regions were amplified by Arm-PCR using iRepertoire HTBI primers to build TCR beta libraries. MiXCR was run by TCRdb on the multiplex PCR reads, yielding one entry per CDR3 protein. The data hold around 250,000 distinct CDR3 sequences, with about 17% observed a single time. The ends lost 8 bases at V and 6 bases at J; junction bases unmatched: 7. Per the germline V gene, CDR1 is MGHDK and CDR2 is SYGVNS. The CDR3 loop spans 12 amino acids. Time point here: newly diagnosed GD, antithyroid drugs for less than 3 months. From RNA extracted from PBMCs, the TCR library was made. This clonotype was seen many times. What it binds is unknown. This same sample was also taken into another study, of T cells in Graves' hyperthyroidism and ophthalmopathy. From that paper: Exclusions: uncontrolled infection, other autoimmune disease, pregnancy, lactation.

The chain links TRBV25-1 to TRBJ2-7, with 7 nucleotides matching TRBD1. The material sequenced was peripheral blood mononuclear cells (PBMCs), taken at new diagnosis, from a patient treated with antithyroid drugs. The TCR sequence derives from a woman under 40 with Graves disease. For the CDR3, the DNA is TGTGCCAGCTCACCGACAGGGATCGAGCAGTACTTC. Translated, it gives CASSPTGIEQYF.